Listed below are T cell receptor beta chains from one sample, sequenced in a study of T cell responses to AZD1222 COVID-19 vaccine. The protocol was immunoSEQ multiplex PCR, while the TCRdb copy is restricted to in-frame clones and leaves out a portion. The data contain 180,000 or so clones, approximately 95% of them seen just once; the ten biggest clones take up around 0.93%. The sequences come from peripheral blood, collected 28 days after the second dose of the MenACWY control vaccine. The receptors derive from an adult who received the MenACWY meningococcal vaccine as a control. Both conserved end residues are part of each CDR3. The D gene is left open where the match is weak.

j_call cdr3_length v_call d_call cdr3_aa
TRBJ1-1 16 TRBV28 - CASKVVSFPMNTEAFF
TRBJ2-5 13 TRBV9 - CASSQRPSETQYF
TRBJ1-5 11 TRBV2 - CASSEKVTQHF
TRBJ1-5 15 TRBV7-2 - CASSLGSVGNQPQHF
TRBJ1-6 17 TRBV3-1/TRBV3-2 - CASSQGATVAYNSPLHF
TRBJ2-7 12 TRBV2 - CASSYSSYEQYF
TRBJ1-3 13 TRBV7-9 - CASSLDPRNTIYF
TRBJ2-7 13 TRBV5-4 - CASSFVQSYEQYF
TRBJ1-1 14 TRBV30 - CAWVRTDLNTEAFF
TRBJ1-1 16 TRBV30 - CAWSAFDGPMNTEAFF
TRBJ1-1 15 TRBV7-9 TRBD1 CASSLPRGVNTEAFF
TRBJ1-1 15 TRBV5-1 TRBD1 CASSLKTGGHTEAFF
TRBJ1-1 14 TRBV6-5 - CASSYLGGTLEAFF
TRBJ2-3 14 TRBV20-1 TRBD2 CSASTGLAVGTQYF
TRBJ2-3 17 TRBV3-1/TRBV3-2 TRBD2 CASSPRLAGISTDTQYF
TRBJ1-1 13 TRBV5-1 TRBD1 CASSLQGAAEAFF
TRBJ2-7 14 TRBV5-5 - CASSRGQSSYEQYF
TRBJ2-5 15 TRBV6-1 - CASSEYFGGQETQYF
TRBJ1-6 13 TRBV5-1 TRBD1 CASSLTGPSPLHF
TRBJ1-5 15 TRBV28 TRBD1 CASSLGTGGSQPQHF
TRBJ2-7 14 TRBV7-2 - CASSSLQGYYEQYF
TRBJ1-3 15 TRBV6-5 - CATGTAPFPGNTIYF
TRBJ2-1 15 TRBV30 TRBD1 CAWSAGQRGINEQFF
TRBJ1-5 14 TRBV2 TRBD1 CASSSGQGRQPQHF
TRBJ1-5 14 TRBV3-1/TRBV3-2 - CASSPGYGNQPQHF
TRBJ1-1 14 TRBV28 - CASSLGRGNTEAFF
TRBJ2-5 15 TRBV5-1 TRBD2 CASSSSGGAWETQYF
TRBJ1-6 15 TRBV18 - CASSPISSYNSPLHF
TRBJ1-2 13 TRBV5-5 - CASSPIGNYGYTF
TRBJ1-1 13 TRBV3-1/TRBV3-2 - CASSQGRVTEAFF
TRBJ1-3 11 TRBV30 - CAWSAGNTIYF
TRBJ1-6 13 TRBV6-5 - CASRKGFNSPLHF
TRBJ2-7 15 TRBV3-1/TRBV3-2 TRBD1 CASSRKQGNSYEQYF